Sequencing of this T cell receptor (beta chain) was carried out in a study of beta chain features in type 1 diabetes. Expressed TCRB transcripts were sequenced because the entire RNA isolate underwent reverse transcription. Profiling relied on immunoSEQ multiplex PCR, and the TCRdb table lists in-frame clones only, not all of them. The table has about 140,000 clones, about 7% seen once. V was pared by 0 bases and J by 4 bases, with 2 bases of the junction left unmatched. The germline V gene has CDR1 SGHAT and CDR2 FQNNGV. The CDR3 runs to 15 residues. This clone was detected a few times. The sequenced sample consisted of central memory CD4+ T cells from blood. The TCR was taken from a woman aged 25 to 39 in good health. The gene calls are TRBV11-2 and TRBJ1-2, with 10 nucleotides matching TRBD1. This CDR3 reads CASSLEGQGSYGYTF. For the CDR3, the DNA is TGTGCCAGCAGCTTAGAGGGACAGGGGAGCTATGGCTACACCTTC.